What follows describes a single TCR beta chain. In its sample, this clone was seen once. The antigen it recognizes is unknown. Base qualities are not provided; no much larger clone lies one nucleotide away. This sample includes further DNA sequences coding for the same CDR3. The sample originates from a study of cytomegalovirus exposure and HLA in healthy donors (dated by TCRdb to between 2016 and 2019). As for the study more broadly: An earlier analysis of approximately 550 of the donors reported roughly 300 Gb of sequence data and 100 million to 140 million unique TCR beta sequences from approximately 180 million T cells. Around 300 gigabases of sequencing data and tens of millions of unique TCR sequences were included in an early release covering around 650 HLA-typed donors. The genetic ancestry cluster associated with self-reported Caucasian donors included 81% of the roughly 400 genotyped donors. The aim of the study was to test whether cataloging public T cell receptors could identify signatures of past pathogen exposure. The study used immunosequencing to profile the T cell repertoires of 670 or so subjects and linked those repertoires to cytomegalovirus serostatus. Along with the roughly 670-subject first cohort, a separate validation cohort of over 90 different subjects was used. High-throughput TCR immunosequencing, statistical association of individual TCRs with disease status, and machine learning were combined to predict cytomegalovirus infection status. To study patterns of TCR occurrence, a later analysis re-analyzed previously published TCR beta repertoires from just over 650 donors and added high-resolution HLA genotyping. Rather than using new phenotypic data, the later analysis identified candidate immune exposures from TCR beta sequences and from how often those sequences occurred across donors. To decide whether each TCR beta V gene segment behaved as functional or pseudogenic, an earlier analysis of 587 of the donors relied on high-throughput TCR beta sequencing. Donor age, sex, ethnicity and CMV serostatus were compiled alongside the repertoire data. A later genetic analysis used genome-wide SNP genotypes for about 65% of the roughly 670 donors, treating that subset as a discovery cohort. All discovery cohort repertoires had been generated using a single sequencing platform. Both class I and class II loci were covered by HLA typing, at four-digit resolution. Typing coverage varied by locus: roughly 620-640 donors for A, B, C, DRB1 and DQB1; approximately 500 for DQA1; about 600 for DPA1; fewer than 480 for DPB1. Roughly 5 DR-DQ haplotypes were handled as single units for association and clustering, since linkage in the cohort was strong. On average, approximately 250,000 unique TCR beta nucleotide sequences were sequenced per donor among fewer than 500 genotyped donors of the cohort, with roughly 18% of those sequences being non-productive. The full study reports these points: In the study, 150 to 200 TCR beta chains were listed as associated with cytomegalovirus. The cohort was sequenced for TCR beta chains only, and without alpha or paired-chain data the features that could be detected were limited. Because HLA typing was missing for some donors at each locus, association tests included only the typed subset. It was suggested by the authors that the approach could potentially be generalized to other disease states and immunological phenotypes. Correlated functional status among segregating V segments might be attributable to linkage disequilibrium, but an unknown experimental factor could not be ruled out. The 87-base-pair reads could not distinguish some IMGT-functional V segments, including TRBV6-2 and TRBV6-3, so those segments were excluded. A later analysis associated some 17,000 TCR beta sequences with specific HLA alleles at a false discovery rate of 0.05. In a later genetic analysis, a missense DCLRE1C variant was associated with V-gene and J-gene trimming of TCR beta chains, and the association was replicated in an independent cohort. According to a later analysis, TCR association rates differed among HLA loci, with DRB1 alleles showing the most associated TCRs and HLA-C alleles showing the fewest. The classifier was reported to diagnose cytomegalovirus status with high specificity and sensitivity in both the original cohort and the validation cohort. Sequencing depth was assumed to be roughly uniform across donors in the presence/absence analyses, though that assumption may not hold. The only immune exposure information available for the cohort was CMV serostatus. A further reported finding was that TCR beta sequences accurately predicted the HLA-A and HLA-B alleles for most subjects in the first cohort. According to a later analysis, parvovirus B19, influenza, CMV and Epstein-Barr virus appeared linked to several top co-occurrence clusters. According to a later genetic analysis, donors in an Asian-associated ancestry cluster had fewer N-insertions in productive TCRs than the approximately 610-donor mean. Most TCR sequences were observed very rarely across donors, whereas some public TCRs were present in many individuals. In an earlier analysis of under 600 of the donors, most TCR beta V segments were observed in productive rearrangements about 87% or about 30% of the time, broadly matching IMGT annotations. Because counts were too low, about 18 rarely observed V segments, including chromosome 9 orphons, were excluded from the earlier analysis of some 590 of the donors. The sequencing pipeline was judged likely to have produced a cluster of highly shared sequence variants as a technical artifact. A few of the identified cytomegalovirus-associated TCR beta chains were confirmed in vitro to be specific for cytomegalovirus antigens. A later analysis found that most CMV-associated TCR beta chains appeared HLA-restricted, with HLA associations seemingly driven largely by CMV exposure. In a later analysis, HLA-associated TCR beta chains showed more clonal expansion and lower generation probabilities than non-associated chains that were equally common. When HLA alleles, especially DR and DQ, strongly co-occurred, TCR associations were difficult to assign to individual alleles.

The junction shows trimming of 2 bases on V and 1 base on J, plus 10 bases between the germline ends. Taken from cysteine to phenylalanine, the CDR3 has 15 residues. Of the read, only the CDR3 DNA is kept; its 45 bases are in frame from base 1. Via the germline V gene, CDR1 is SGHRS and CDR2 YFSETQ. Library preparation used the immunoSEQ multiplex PCR assay. For the multiplex PCR, a mixture combining 60 forward primers for TCR Vbeta segments and 13 reverse primers for TCR Jbeta segments was used. The CDR3 region of rearranged TCR beta genes was amplified from genomic DNA with a multiplex PCR assay. Amplified TCR beta libraries were sequenced as 87-base-pair reads on the Illumina HiSeq System. Per the authors' processing: A later analysis tallied 75 million to 95 million unique TCR beta chains across the 666 repertoires, and around 10 million of those chains were shared by two or more donors. To remove PCR and sequencing errors, raw reads were error-corrected and collapsed into unique sequences using a nearest-neighbor algorithm that merged closely related sequences. To assign V, D and J gene segments, CDR3 sequences were aligned to IMGT reference sequences. For a sequence to be retained, a match of at least six nucleotides was required to both a V gene segment and a J gene segment. Rearrangements were classified as productive when the CDR3 lacked stop codons and remained in frame with V and J, and all other rearrangements were classified as non-productive. Following IMGT convention, CDR3 was defined as the stretch from the second conserved V-encoded cysteine to the conserved J-encoded phenylalanine. Sequences without an unambiguous match to a single V gene segment were excluded from the earlier analysis of about 600 of the donors. An earlier analysis of a few hundred of the donors called V segments functional above 56.7% productive rearrangements and segregating when the between-donor standard deviation exceeded 5%. A statistical classification framework was built to diagnose cytomegalovirus status from the catalog of TCR beta chain sequences. In a later analysis, V and J genes were assigned by comparing TCR nucleotide sequences against IMGT/GENE-DB human TR gene sequences. Using the TCRdist pipeline, a later analysis assigned CDR3 sequences along with most-parsimonious VDJ recombination scenarios. In a later analysis, every TCR beta chain was defined by the combination of its CDR3 amino acid sequence and its V-gene family, and reads without a unique V-gene family were dropped. A later analysis removed 500 to 600 highly shared, low-generation-probability nucleotide sequences to deal with suspected cross-contamination and a sequencing artifact. In a later analysis, a clonal expansion index was calculated for each public chain from normalized within-repertoire ranks of inferred template counts. A later analysis computed generation probabilities with a VDJ recombination model fitted to out-of-frame rearrangements, and checked the results against IGoR. In a later analysis, TCR-TCR, TCR-HLA and TCR-CMV co-occurrence was scored with hypergeometric tests, and a repertoire-size bias correction was applied to TCR pairs. In a later analysis, false discovery rates were estimated by permuting HLA or CMV assignments 20 times. In a later analysis, co-occurring TCRs were grouped with DBSCAN, and TCRdist sequence similarity was added when clustering was performed within HLA-allele-positive subsets. Repertoires with fewer than 30,000 or more than 120,000 public chains, plus five repertoires with anomalous nucleotide sharing, were excluded from co-occurrence clustering. In its TCRdb copy, this immuneACCESS table keeps in-frame sequences only and misses some clones. Where compared with another copy, unresolved V genes explain less than half of these, and the others have no known cause. V and J calls and clone size are as listed in that table; D and trimming were resolved from the DNA. The sample table records approximately 170,000 clones; approximately 80% of these occur just once. The ten largest clonotypes hold 2.4% of the sample.

In total, approximately 700 healthy bone marrow donors made up the cohort. At the time of sampling, all cohort members were nominally healthy, though unrecorded immune exposures were likely present. The donor tested CMV seronegative and was one of the 352 seronegative cohort members. A peripheral blood sample was collected from each donor, and TCR beta sequencing was performed on peripheral blood mononuclear cells. The Qiagen DNeasy Blood Extraction Kit was used to extract genomic DNA from the blood cell samples. Sequences were obtained from PBMCs. The sequence was obtained from a male donor in good health and CMV-seronegative. This sequence uses TRBV5-1 and TRBJ2-1, with TRBD1 tentatively as D gene (5 bases match). The DNA sequence is given as TGCGCCAGCAGCTTAGGGCAGGGATCCTACAATGAGCAGTTCTTC. The translation is CASSLGQGSYNEQFF. Reference TRBV5-1 and TRBJ2-1 proteins supply the regions before and after the CDR3; the full variable domain is: KAGVTQTPRYLIKTRGQQVTLSCSPISGHRSVSWYQQTPGQGLQFLFEYFSETQRNKGNFPGRFSGRQFSNSRSEMNVSTLELGDSALYLCASSLGQGSYNEQFFGPGTRLTVL.